Shown below are 13 T cell receptor beta chains from a single sample sequenced in a study of CD8+ T cells in alopecia areata. After isolation, RNA underwent reverse transcription to generate cDNA as the sequencing template. Clones were read by immunoSEQ multiplex PCR, and TCRdb kept only the in-frame ones, dropping some. Among about 140,000 clones listed, around 51% were seen once. The sequenced sample was CD4+ T cells sorted from blood, obtained at week 0. The receptors stem from a human donor with alopecia areata.

The J gene is TRBJ1-1, the V gene TRBV6-5; D call uncertain. Germline-derived CDR1 and CDR2 are MNHEY and SVGAGI. Trimming stripped 2 bases from V and 4 bases from J, with 8 bases between. CDR3 length: 13 amino acids. CDR3 nucleotides: TGTGCCAGCAGTTACCGGCAGAGCACTGAAGCTTTCTTT. This sequence encodes CASSYRQSTEAFF.

The chain joins TRBV29-1 to TRBJ2-7; maybe TRBD2 (6 bases). CDR3 length: 11 residues. Germline CDR1 and CDR2: SQVTM and ANQGSEA. Trimming pared 5 bases from V and 7 bases from J, leaving 12 bases between. CDR3 DNA sequence: TGCAGCGTTAGGGGACTTCGGGAGCAGTACTTC. This gives the protein CSVRGLREQYF.

This clone has more than one count but fewer than ten. Its ends do not fully match the called genes, so a read error is possible. The chain employs TRBV7-7 and TRBJ2-1; D unresolved. The germline gives CDR1 SSHAT, CDR2 FNYEAQ (reference sequence). The CDR3 contains 13 residues. For the CDR3, the DNA is TGTGCTAGCAGTCCTACCCAAAACAATGAGCAGTTCTTC. Translating gives CASSPTQNNEQFF. The complete variable domain, with remaining parts taken from reference TRBV7-7 and TRBJ2-1, reads GAGVSQSPRYKVTKRGQDVTLRCDPISSHATLYWYQQALGQGPEFLTYFNYEAQPDKSGLPSDRFSAERPEGSISTLTIQRTEQRDSAMYRCASSPTQNNEQFFGPGTRLTVL.

The genes are TRBV7-2 and TRBJ2-7; the match to TRBD2 covers 8 bases. The V and J ends lost 2 bases and 4 bases, in that order; junction bases with no gene match: 7. Germline CDR1 SGHTA, CDR2 FQGNSA. The CDR3 runs 15 residues. The DNA of the CDR3 is TGTGCCAGCAGCTTAATGCGGGAGGCCGGGTACGAGCAGTACTTC. Translating it yields CASSLMREAGYEQYF. The whole variable domain, filled in from reference TRBV7-2 and TRBJ2-7, reads GAGVSQSPSNKVTEKGKDVELRCDPISGHTALYWYRQSLGQGLEFLIYFQGNSAPDKSGLPSDRFSAERTGGSVSTLTIQRTQQEDSAVYLCASSLMREAGYEQYFGPGTRLTVT.

The chain joins TRBV29-1 to TRBJ2-3; D not certain. Germline assignment: CDR1 SQVTM and CDR2 ANQGSEA. Trimming pared 1 base from V and 3 bases from J, leaving 8 bases between. The CDR3 consists of 13 residues. The CDR3 sequence is CSVEGTATDTQYF. CDR3 coding DNA: TGCAGCGTTGAAGGGACGGCAACAGATACGCAGTATTTT.

The rearrangement links TRBV2 to TRBJ2-5, with 7 bases fitting TRBD1. Gene TRBJ2-7 matches the end of the DNA better, so the J call may be wrong. The CDR3 length is 14 residues. The germline gives CDR1 SNHLY, CDR2 FYNNEI. Here the CDR3 reads CASSDRTGAHEQYF. The CDR3 DNA follows: TGTGCCAGCAGTGATAGGACAGGAGCGCACGAGCAGTACTTC.

This sequence joins TRBV30 and TRBJ1-5, with 9 nucleotides matching TRBD1. Germline-derived CDR1 and CDR2 are GTSNPN and SVGIG (reference sequence). Trimming took 5 bases from V and 3 from J; bases not matched to a gene: 2. The CDR3 is made up of 13 amino acids. CDR3 sequence (DNA): TGTGCCTGGGGACAGGGGTTCAATCAGCCCCAGCATTTT. This codes for CAWGQGFNQPQHF.

The gene calls are TRBV18 and TRBJ1-5; D may be TRBD1 (6 bases). Germline CDR1 is KGHSH and CDR2 is LQKENI. CDR3 length equals 17 residues. V shed 3 bases and J shed 5 bases, with 20 bases lying between them. The CDR3 nucleotides read TGTGCCAGCTCACCGTTCGAAATACAGGGTATGGATCAGCCCCAGCATTTT. Translation gives CASSPFEIQGMDQPQHF.

The chain recombines TRBV9 with TRBJ2-7; D may be TRBD1 or TRBD2 (5 bases each). The germline V gene has CDR1 SGDLS and CDR2 YYNGEE. CDR3 size: 15 residues. Trimming took off 1 base at V and 3 bases at J, with 14 bases between the two ends. The CDR3 DNA reads as TGTGCCAGCAGCGTAAACCCGGGGCCGTTCTACGAGCAGTACTTC. Residues: CASSVNPGPFYEQYF.

The genes are TRBV27 and TRBJ1-1; the D is unclear. Trimming left V 6 bases short and J 1 base short, with 9 bases between. CDR1 MNHEY and CDR2 SMNVEV come from the germline V gene (reference sequence). This CDR3 has 13 amino acids. The CDR3 DNA reads as TGTGCCAGCAGCTTAGGGTGGAACACTGAAGCTTTCTTT. Translated: CASSLGWNTEAFF.

This sequence joins TRBV14 and TRBJ2-7; 7 nucleotides match TRBD2. CDR1 and CDR2 from the germline V gene are SGHDN and FVKESK. The ends lost 3 bases at V and 1 base at J; junction bases unmatched: 9. The CDR3 runs 16 residues. CDR3 loop: CASSHLGAGPSYEQYF. The DNA of the CDR3 is TGTGCCAGCAGCCACCTGGGAGCGGGGCCTTCCTACGAGCAGTACTTC. Combining the CDR3 with reference TRBV14 and TRBJ2-7 gives the whole variable domain EAGVTQFPSHSVIEKGQTVTLRCDPISGHDNLYWYRRVMGKEIKFLLHFVKESKQDESGMPNNRFLAERTGGTYSTLKVQPAELEDSGVYFCASSHLGAGPSYEQYFGPGTRLTVT.

J is TRBJ1-2 and V is TRBV10-3; D ambiguous. V was trimmed by 0 bases and J by 0 bases, leaving 11 bases between them. The CDR3 runs to 16 residues. Germline CDR1 reads ENHRY; CDR2 reads SYGVKD. CDR3 DNA sequence: TGTGCCATCAGTGAGTCCGGAGGCAGTTCTAACTATGGCTACACCTTC. Its protein product is CAISESGGSSNYGYTF.

This clone was recorded only once. The rearrangement links TRBV7-2 to TRBJ2-3; tentatively, D is TRBD1 (6 bases). This CDR3 spans 14 amino acids. Between the trimmed V and J ends, which lost 2 bases and 1 base, there was a span of 7 bases. Per germline, CDR1 SGHTA and CDR2 FQGNSA. The chain's CDR3 is CASSLTGRTDTQYF. CDR3 in DNA: TGTGCCAGCAGCTTAACAGGGCGCACAGATACGCAGTATTTT.